These 2 T cell receptor beta chains were sequenced from one sample in a study of T cells after yellow fever vaccination. MiXCR was run by TCRdb on the 5' RACE reads, yielding one entry per CDR3 protein. The table lists around 330,000 distinct CDR3 sequences, around 4% of them singletons. The input for sequencing was PBMCs, taken on the day of the yellow fever booster vaccination. All receptors derive from a man between 18 and 29 years old who received the YFV17D yellow fever vaccine.

This clonotype has ten or more counts. The CDR3 here is CASSWRDTQYF. Here the CDR3 DNA reads TGCGCCAGCAGCTGGCGGGATACGCAGTATTTT. This chain connects TRBV5-1 to TRBJ2-3; no reliable D call. CDR1 and CDR2 (germline): SGHRS, YFSETQ. Trimming left V 3 bases short and J 6 bases short, with 5 bases between. The CDR3 sequence is 11 residues long.

About this clonotype: One end of the junction does not line up with germline, which may come from a read error. The J gene is TRBJ1-3, the V gene TRBV27; 8 bases match TRBD1. This CDR3 has 18 amino acids. Germline values: CDR1 MNHEY, CDR2 SMNVEV (reference sequence). The DNA of the CDR3 is TGTGCCAGCAGTTTATACGGACAGGGACGAAGCTCTGGATACACCATATATTTT. Encoded protein: CASSLYGQGRSSGYTIYF.